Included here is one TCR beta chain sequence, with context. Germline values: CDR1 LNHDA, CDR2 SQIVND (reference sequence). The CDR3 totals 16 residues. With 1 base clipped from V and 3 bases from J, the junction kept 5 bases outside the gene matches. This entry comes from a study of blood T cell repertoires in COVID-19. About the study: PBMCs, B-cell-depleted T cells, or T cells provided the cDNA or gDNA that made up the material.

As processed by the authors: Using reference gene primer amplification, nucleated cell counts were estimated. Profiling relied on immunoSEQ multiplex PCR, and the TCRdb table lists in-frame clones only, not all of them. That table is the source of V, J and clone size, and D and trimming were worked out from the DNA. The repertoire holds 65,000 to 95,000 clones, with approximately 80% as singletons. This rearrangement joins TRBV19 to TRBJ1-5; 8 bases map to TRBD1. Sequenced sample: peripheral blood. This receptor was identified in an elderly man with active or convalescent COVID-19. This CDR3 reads CASSIGWTGINQPQHF. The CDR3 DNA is TGTGCCAGTAGTATAGGTTGGACAGGGATCAATCAGCCCCAGCATTTT.